The T cell receptor (beta chain) described here comes from a study of OX40 agonist ivuxolimab in advanced cancers. Turning to the overall study: The costimulatory receptor OX40 (CD134) was targeted by ivuxolimab, a fully human IgG2 agonistic monoclonal antibody. Intravenous ivuxolimab was administered to patients every 2 weeks at six dose levels: 0.01, 0.1, 0.3, 1.5, 3 and 10 mg/kg. Of the 50 or so patients in dose escalation, about 20 had hepatocellular carcinoma, some 15 had melanoma, 9 had renal cell carcinoma and 9 had head and neck cancer. A male proportion of around 81% and a mean age of approximately 58 years, ranging from roughly 23 to 90, were recorded for the dose-escalation cohort. Patients were allowed to have had prior anti-PD-1, anti-PD-L1 or anti-CTLA-4 therapy, and around two fifths of the dose-escalation patients had been treated with checkpoint inhibitors. Partial responses were achieved by three dose-escalation patients, of whom one had hepatocellular carcinoma and two had cutaneous melanoma. The purpose of peripheral TCRbeta sequencing was to test whether ivuxolimab changed TCR sequence diversity and led to clonal T-cell expansion. The monotherapy dose-escalation portion (N of about 50 patients) of the phase I ivuxolimab trial is reported in the paper. Overall results and qualifications from the work: Low levels of normalized T-cell clonal expansion were also seen in some patients who did not respond. At doses from 0.1 to 3.0 mg/kg, clonal expansion was seen in both CD4+ and CD8+ blood T cells between baseline and week 6. Antigen specificity was not determined for the clonally expanded peripheral T cells. Partial responders in the 0.1-3.0 mg/kg groups had among the lowest normalized peripheral clonal expansion, especially among CD8+ T cells. After ivuxolimab, CD8+ T cells had more expanded clones than CD4+ T cells on average.

Taken from the germline V gene, the CDR1 and CDR2 loops are SGHTA and FQGTGA. Ends trimmed: V by 5 bases, J by 6 bases; bases unmatched to a gene: 3. The CDR3 goes from the cysteine to the phenylalanine over 13 residues. Only the CDR3 region is kept as DNA, spanning 39 bases read in frame from base 1. Genomic DNA was isolated from the sorted cells so that the TCRbeta CDR3 region could be sequenced. The immunoSEQ Assay was used for sequencing of TCRbeta CDR3 regions. TCRdb provides this immuneACCESS table in a form limited to in-frame rearrangements. Some clones are lacking; in checked studies, under half of them reflect an unresolved V gene, and why the rest are absent is not known. The sample includes more than 45,000 clones, with 80% to 90% observed a single time. The ten largest make up around 12% of the sample. Patients with autoimmune disease history or receiving systemic immunosuppression were excluded from the trial. Peripheral blood for TCR sequencing was collected from all dose cohorts at baseline, on cycle 4 day 1, and on cycle 7 day 1. The samples were drawn from a first-in-human, open-label, multicenter phase I dose-escalation trial of ivuxolimab. The trial enrolled adults with locally advanced or metastatic head and neck squamous cell, hepatocellular, melanoma or renal cell carcinoma. Before TCR sequencing, CD4+ T cells and CD8+ T cells were sorted from peripheral blood as separate populations.

Concerning this clone itself: The target of this receptor is not known. Base qualities are missing; no much larger clone stands one base away.

The sample in question was CD4+ or CD8+ T cells sorted from blood, obtained in a trial of the OX40 agonist ivuxolimab. This sequence originates from an adult with an advanced solid tumor such as melanoma, head and neck, liver or kidney cancer. This chain is built from TRBV7-3 and TRBJ2-1, with 8 middle bases fitting TRBD2. The bases read TGTGCCAGCAGCCTCGGGGGGGCCAATGAGCAGTTCTTC. This yields the protein CASSLGGANEQFF. The CDR3, completed at both ends by the reference TRBV7-3 and TRBJ2-1 genes, gives the full variable domain GAGVSQTPSNKVTEKGKYVELRCDPISGHTALYWYRQSLGQGPEFLIYFQGTGAADDSGLPNDRFFAVRPEGSVSTLKIQRTERGDSAVYLCASSLGGANEQFFGPGTRLTVL.